A selection of T cell receptor beta chains follows, all from one sample in a study of shared clonotypes between healthy human individuals. The protocol was immunoSEQ multiplex PCR, while the TCRdb copy is restricted to in-frame clones and leaves out a portion. The sample records hundreds of thousands of clones, about 91% being singletons. Sequences were obtained from naive CD8+ T cells sorted from blood. The receptors stem from a man aged 25-45 years in good health. The CDR3 runs from the conserved cysteine through the conserved F or W. Fields, in order: J gene, V gene, D gene, clone size, CDR3 protein, CDR3 DNA. D genes are given only for firm matches. Expanded clones are given a class, and other clones once, few, many or no size at all.

j_gene: TRBJ1-3; v_gene: TRBV20-1; d_gene: -; abundance: -; CDR3aa: CSAIRDTIYF; CDR3nt: TGCAGTGCTATTAGAGACACCATATATTTT
j_gene: TRBJ1-2; v_gene: TRBV6-5; d_gene: TRBD1; abundance: -; CDR3aa: CASSYGTGAYGYTF; CDR3nt: TGTGCCAGCAGTTACGGGACAGGGGCCTATGGCTACACCTTC
j_gene: TRBJ1-2; v_gene: TRBV6-5; d_gene: -; abundance: -; CDR3aa: CASSYLLSLDYTF; CDR3nt: TGTGCCAGCAGTTATTTGTTGAGTTTGGACTACACCTTC
j_gene: TRBJ2-7; v_gene: TRBV5-5; d_gene: TRBD1; abundance: -; CDR3aa: CASSWGTGNYEQYF; CDR3nt: TGTGCCAGCAGCTGGGGGACAGGGAATTACGAGCAGTACTTC
j_gene: TRBJ2-1; v_gene: TRBV5-1; d_gene: -; abundance: -; CDR3aa: CASSLGLKPYNEQFF; CDR3nt: TGCGCCAGCAGCTTAGGGCTCAAACCGTACAATGAGCAGTTCTTC
j_gene: TRBJ2-5; v_gene: TRBV5-1; d_gene: -; abundance: once; CDR3aa: CASSLTPTTVRGGETQYF; CDR3nt: TGCGCCAGCAGCTTGACCCCCACGACAGTGAGGGGGGGGGAGACCCAGTACTTC
j_gene: TRBJ1-1; v_gene: TRBV5-8; d_gene: TRBD1; abundance: -; CDR3aa: CASKKRGRLMNTEAFF; CDR3nt: TGTGCCAGCAAGAAAAGGGGGCGACTGATGAACACTGAAGCTTTCTTT
j_gene: TRBJ2-5; v_gene: TRBV9; d_gene: -; abundance: -; CDR3aa: CASSVGGQSTQYF; CDR3nt: TGTGCCAGCAGCGTAGGTGGACAATCGACCCAGTACTTC
j_gene: TRBJ1-5; v_gene: TRBV4-3; d_gene: TRBD1; abundance: once; CDR3aa: CASSQGYRGDSNQPQHF; CDR3nt: TGCGCCAGCAGCCAAGGCTACAGGGGTGATAGCAATCAGCCCCAGCATTTT
j_gene: TRBJ2-6; v_gene: TRBV7-9; d_gene: -; abundance: -; CDR3aa: CASSSTVANVLTF; CDR3nt: TGTGCCAGCAGCTCGACGGTAGCCAACGTCCTGACTTTC
j_gene: TRBJ1-5; v_gene: TRBV27; d_gene: TRBD1; abundance: once; CDR3aa: CASSLSTGRGLQPQHF; CDR3nt: TGTGCCAGCAGTTTATCTACCGGCAGGGGGCTTCAGCCCCAGCATTTT
j_gene: TRBJ1-1; v_gene: TRBV27; d_gene: TRBD1; abundance: -; CDR3aa: CASSSLRQGEGTEAFF; CDR3nt: TGTGCCAGCAGTTCCCTCAGACAGGGCGAGGGCACTGAAGCTTTCTTT
j_gene: TRBJ2-3; v_gene: TRBV19; d_gene: TRBD2; abundance: -; CDR3aa: CASSGTSVSTDTQYF; CDR3nt: TGTGCCAGTAGCGGGACTAGCGTAAGCACAGATACGCAGTATTTT
j_gene: TRBJ1-1; v_gene: TRBV27; d_gene: -; abundance: once; CDR3aa: CASSTRTGGTEAFF; CDR3nt: TGTGCCAGCAGTACCCGGACGGGAGGGACTGAAGCTTTCTTT
j_gene: TRBJ2-3; v_gene: TRBV4-3; d_gene: TRBD2; abundance: once; CDR3aa: CASSQGLLAGATDTQYF; CDR3nt: TGCGCCAGCAGCCAAGGTCTACTAGCGGGGGCCACAGATACGCAGTATTTT
j_gene: TRBJ2-7; v_gene: TRBV5-8; d_gene: -; abundance: once; CDR3aa: CASSAVGGPDYEQYF; CDR3nt: TGTGCCAGCAGCGCAGTGGGGGGACCGGACTACGAGCAGTACTTC
j_gene: TRBJ1-2; v_gene: TRBV27; d_gene: TRBD1; abundance: -; CDR3aa: CASSLLGQGGYGYTF; CDR3nt: TGTGCCAGCAGTTTACTCGGACAGGGAGGCTATGGCTACACCTTC
j_gene: TRBJ2-7; v_gene: TRBV2; d_gene: -; abundance: -; CDR3aa: CASNHRERIGENEQYF; CDR3nt: TGTGCCAGCAATCACAGAGAGAGGATCGGGGAAAACGAGCAGTACTTC
j_gene: TRBJ2-6; v_gene: TRBV27; d_gene: TRBD2; abundance: -; CDR3aa: CASSFGGARGANVLTF; CDR3nt: TGTGCCAGCAGTTTCGGGGGGGCGCGTGGGGCCAACGTCCTGACTTTC
j_gene: TRBJ2-1; v_gene: TRBV7-9; d_gene: -; abundance: -; CDR3aa: CASSFLSYNEQFF; CDR3nt: TGTGCCAGCAGCTTTCTGTCCTACAATGAGCAGTTCTTC
j_gene: TRBJ2-2; v_gene: TRBV29-1; d_gene: -; abundance: once; CDR3aa: CSVVEQGRTGELFF; CDR3nt: TGCAGCGTTGTCGAACAGGGTCGAACCGGGGAGCTGTTTTTT
j_gene: TRBJ2-1; v_gene: TRBV28; d_gene: -; abundance: -; CDR3aa: CASSHRDILHEQFF; CDR3nt: TGTGCCAGCAGTCACCGTGATATTCTCCATGAGCAGTTCTTC
j_gene: TRBJ2-7; v_gene: TRBV6-6; d_gene: -; abundance: -; CDR3aa: CASSLYSSSYEQYF; CDR3nt: TGTGCCAGCAGTTTATACAGTAGCTCCTACGAGCAGTACTTC
j_gene: TRBJ2-3; v_gene: TRBV28; d_gene: -; abundance: -; CDR3aa: CASSPIQSGYTDTQYF; CDR3nt: TGTGCCAGCAGTCCGATCCAAAGCGGCTACACAGATACGCAGTATTTT
j_gene: TRBJ2-2; v_gene: TRBV7-7; d_gene: -; abundance: -; CDR3aa: CASSLGVTRNTGELFF; CDR3nt: TGTGCTAGCAGCTTAGGCGTGACAAGGAACACCGGGGAGCTGTTTTTT
j_gene: TRBJ2-7; v_gene: TRBV7-9; d_gene: TRBD2; abundance: -; CDR3aa: CASSFGTRSSYEQYF; CDR3nt: TGTGCCAGCAGCTTCGGGACTAGGAGCTCCTACGAGCAGTACTTC
j_gene: TRBJ2-1; v_gene: TRBV27; d_gene: TRBD2; abundance: -; CDR3aa: CASSLSGTSAYNEQFF; CDR3nt: TGTGCCAGCAGTTTATCCGGGACTAGCGCTTACAATGAGCAGTTCTTC
j_gene: TRBJ2-7; v_gene: TRBV7-9; d_gene: TRBD2; abundance: -; CDR3aa: CASSSEGSGRALGDEQYF; CDR3nt: TGTGCCAGCAGCTCAGAGGGCAGCGGGAGGGCCCTCGGGGACGAGCAGTACTTC
j_gene: TRBJ2-3; v_gene: TRBV18; d_gene: -; abundance: -; CDR3aa: CASSPRPSRSTDTQYF; CDR3nt: TGTGCCAGCTCACCACGCCCTAGCCGTAGCACAGATACGCAGTATTTT
j_gene: TRBJ2-1; v_gene: TRBV14; d_gene: TRBD2; abundance: -; CDR3aa: CASSQDRTSTHNEQFF; CDR3nt: TGTGCCAGCAGCCAAGACCGGACTAGCACCCACAATGAGCAGTTCTTC
j_gene: TRBJ1-1; v_gene: TRBV7-8; d_gene: TRBD1; abundance: once; CDR3aa: CASSPTGVPEAFF; CDR3nt: TGTGCCAGCAGCCCCACAGGGGTCCCTGAAGCTTTCTTT
j_gene: TRBJ1-2; v_gene: TRBV19; d_gene: TRBD1; abundance: -; CDR3aa: CASSIGQGTGYTF; CDR3nt: TGTGCCAGTAGTATCGGACAGGGCACTGGCTACACCTTC
j_gene: TRBJ2-7; v_gene: TRBV2; d_gene: TRBD2; abundance: -; CDR3aa: CASSGEGAHEQYF; CDR3nt: TGTGCCAGCAGTGGGGAGGGCGCCCACGAGCAGTACTTC
j_gene: TRBJ2-3; v_gene: TRBV11-3; d_gene: TRBD1; abundance: -; CDR3aa: CASSPYWDSGTDTQYF; CDR3nt: TGTGCCAGCAGCCCTTATTGGGACAGCGGCACAGATACGCAGTATTTT
j_gene: TRBJ2-7; v_gene: TRBV7-9; d_gene: -; abundance: -; CDR3aa: CASSSSRNPYEQYF; CDR3nt: TGTGCCAGCAGCTCCTCGCGGAATCCCTACGAGCAGTACTTC
j_gene: TRBJ1-5; v_gene: TRBV27; d_gene: -; abundance: -; CDR3aa: CASKRVGVNQPQHF; CDR3nt: TGTGCCAGCAAGAGGGTGGGAGTCAATCAGCCCCAGCATTTT
j_gene: TRBJ1-1; v_gene: TRBV19; d_gene: -; abundance: -; CDR3aa: CASSVPQGGTEAFF; CDR3nt: TGTGCCAGTAGTGTCCCTCAGGGCGGCACTGAAGCTTTCTTT
j_gene: TRBJ1-2; v_gene: TRBV6-5; d_gene: -; abundance: -; CDR3aa: CASMGGNGYTF; CDR3nt: TGTGCCAGCATGGGCGGAAATGGCTACACCTTC